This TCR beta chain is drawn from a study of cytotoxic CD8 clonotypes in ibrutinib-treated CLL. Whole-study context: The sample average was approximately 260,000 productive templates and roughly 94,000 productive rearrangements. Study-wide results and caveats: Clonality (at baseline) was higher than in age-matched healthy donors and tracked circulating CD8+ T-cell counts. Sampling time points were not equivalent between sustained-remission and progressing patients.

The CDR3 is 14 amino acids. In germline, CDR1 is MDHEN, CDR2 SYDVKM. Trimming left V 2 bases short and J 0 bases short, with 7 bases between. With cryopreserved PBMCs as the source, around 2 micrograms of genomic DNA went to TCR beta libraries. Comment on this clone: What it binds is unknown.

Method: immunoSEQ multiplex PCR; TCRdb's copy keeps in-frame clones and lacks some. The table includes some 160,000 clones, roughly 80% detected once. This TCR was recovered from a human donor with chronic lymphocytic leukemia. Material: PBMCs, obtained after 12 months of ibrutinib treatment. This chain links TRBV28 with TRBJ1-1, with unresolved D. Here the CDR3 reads CASSLVSVNTEAFF. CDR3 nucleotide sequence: TGTGCCAGCAGTTTAGTATCCGTGAACACTGAAGCTTTCTTT. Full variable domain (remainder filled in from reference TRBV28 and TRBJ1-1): DVKVTQSSRYLVKRTGEKVFLECVQDMDHENMFWYRQDPGLGLRLIYFSYDVKMKEKGDIPEGYSVSREKKERFSLILESASTNQTSMYLCASSLVSVNTEAFFGQGTRLTVV.